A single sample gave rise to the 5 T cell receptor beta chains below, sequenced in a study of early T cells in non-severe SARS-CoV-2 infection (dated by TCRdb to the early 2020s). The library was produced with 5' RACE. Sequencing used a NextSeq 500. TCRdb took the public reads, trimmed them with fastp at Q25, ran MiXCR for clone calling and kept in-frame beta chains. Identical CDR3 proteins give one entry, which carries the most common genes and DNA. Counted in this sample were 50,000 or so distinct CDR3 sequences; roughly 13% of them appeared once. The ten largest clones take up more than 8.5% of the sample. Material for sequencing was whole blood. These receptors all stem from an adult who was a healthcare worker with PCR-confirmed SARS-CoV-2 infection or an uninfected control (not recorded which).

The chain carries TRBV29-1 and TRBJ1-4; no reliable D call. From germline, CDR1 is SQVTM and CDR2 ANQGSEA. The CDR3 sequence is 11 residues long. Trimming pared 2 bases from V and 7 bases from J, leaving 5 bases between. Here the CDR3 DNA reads TGCAGCGTTGAAATAGGTGAAAAACTGTTTTTT. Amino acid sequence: CSVEIGEKLFF.

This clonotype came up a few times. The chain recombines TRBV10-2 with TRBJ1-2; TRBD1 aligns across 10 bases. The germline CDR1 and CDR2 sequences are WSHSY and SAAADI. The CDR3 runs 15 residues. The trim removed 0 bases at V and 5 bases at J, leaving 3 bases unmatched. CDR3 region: CASSESGTGVYGYTF. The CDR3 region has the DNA TGCGCCAGCAGTGAGTCCGGGACAGGGGTTTATGGCTACACCTTC.

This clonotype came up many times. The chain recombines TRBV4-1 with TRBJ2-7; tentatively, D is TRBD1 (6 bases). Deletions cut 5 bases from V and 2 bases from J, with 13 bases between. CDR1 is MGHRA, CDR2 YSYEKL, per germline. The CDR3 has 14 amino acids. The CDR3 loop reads CASSTGTAAYEQYF. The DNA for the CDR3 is TGCGCCAGCAGCACAGGGACGGCGGCCTACGAGCAGTACTTC.

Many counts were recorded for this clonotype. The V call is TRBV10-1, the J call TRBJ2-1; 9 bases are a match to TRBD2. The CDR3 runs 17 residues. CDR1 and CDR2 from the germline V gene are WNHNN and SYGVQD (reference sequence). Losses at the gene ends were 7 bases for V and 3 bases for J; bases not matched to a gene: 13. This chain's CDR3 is CASTDERGAHNYNEQFF. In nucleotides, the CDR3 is TGCGCCAGCACTGATGAGCGGGGGGCTCATAACTACAATGAGCAGTTCTTC.

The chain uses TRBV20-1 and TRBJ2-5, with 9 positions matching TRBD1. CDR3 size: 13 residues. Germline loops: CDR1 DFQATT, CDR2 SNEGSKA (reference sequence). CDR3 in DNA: TGCAGCGGGAACGGGGGACAGGGAGGGACCCAGTACTTC. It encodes CSGNGGQGGTQYF.